This entry describes one T cell receptor beta chain. The data belong to a study of blood T cell repertoires in COVID-19. Study at large: T cells, B-cell-depleted T cells, or PBMCs provided the cDNA or gDNA that served as material.

Germline V CDR1 and CDR2: SEHNR, FQNEAQ (reference sequence). With V trimmed by 5 bases and J by 4 bases, 7 bases remained unmatched. The CDR3 extends over 14 amino acids. Authors' analysis steps: For nucleated cells, counts were estimated from reference gene primer amplification. TCRdb's table, derived via immunoSEQ multiplex PCR, lists solely in-frame clones and lacks some. The DNA gave D and trimming, while V, J and clone size come from that table. The sample carries tens of thousands of clones, 80% to 90% recorded once. The TCR originated in a human donor in a cohort sampled during active COVID-19. Sequencing was performed on peripheral blood. This chain joins TRBV7-9 and TRBJ2-5; 7 bases agree with TRBD2. The DNA for the CDR3 is TGTGCCAGCAGCCCGCGGGGGTCATCAGAGACCCAGTACTTC. Residues: CASSPRGSSETQYF.